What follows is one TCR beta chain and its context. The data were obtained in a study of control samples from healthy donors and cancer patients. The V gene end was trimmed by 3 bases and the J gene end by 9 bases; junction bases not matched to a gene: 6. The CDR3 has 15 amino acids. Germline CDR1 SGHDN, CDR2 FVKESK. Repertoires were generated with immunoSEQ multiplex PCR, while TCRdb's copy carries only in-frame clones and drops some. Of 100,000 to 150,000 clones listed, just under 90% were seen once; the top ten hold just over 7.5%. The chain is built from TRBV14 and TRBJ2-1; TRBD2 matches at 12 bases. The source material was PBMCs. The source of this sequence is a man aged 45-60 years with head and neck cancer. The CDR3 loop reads CASSHLAGGPGEQFF. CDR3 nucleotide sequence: TGTGCCAGCAGCCACCTAGCGGGAGGGCCAGGTGAGCAGTTCTTC.